This T cell receptor (beta chain) appears in the sequencing data of a study of shared clonotypes between healthy human individuals. On this clone itself: The same CDR3 is also encoded by other DNA sequences in this sample.

Once extracted for a subset, genomic DNA was divided evenly among several immunoSEQ plates. Here immunoSEQ multiplex PCR was the method, and the copy in TCRdb shows in-frame clones only, minus some. The profile covers about 320,000 clones, with around nine tenths appearing a single time and roughly 17% taken by the ten largest. Germline CDR1 and CDR2: LGHNA and YSLEER. CDR3 length equals 14 residues. J gave up 4 bases and V 0 bases, and 3 bases lay outside the gene matches. The source of this sequence is a man aged 18 to 29 in good health. Sequenced: memory CD8+ T cells sorted from blood. The subset is: CD45RO+ cells pooled with CCR7-negative TemRA cells. This chain connects TRBV4-3 to TRBJ2-7; TRBD1 agrees at 7 bases. CDR3 residues: CASSQDRGFYEQYF. CDR3 DNA sequence: TGCGCCAGCAGCCAAGACAGGGGGTTTTACGAGCAGTACTTC.